These T cell receptor beta chains were read from a single sample in a study of cytomegalovirus exposure and HLA in healthy donors. Sequencing used immunoSEQ multiplex PCR; TCRdb keeps in-frame clones, though not all of them. The sample contains more than 95,000 clones, approximately 11% of which appear only once. Sample: PBMCs. The receptors originated from a man aged 40-50 years in good health and CMV-seropositive. Both conserved end residues are part of each CDR3. The D gene is left open where the match is weak. Clone size is stated in some rows and not others, as once, few, many or a class when expanded.

clone size: few
D gene: NA
J gene: TRBJ1-2
V gene: TRBV14
CDR3 protein: CASSPGVLYGYTF
CDR3 DNA: TGTGCCAGCAGCCCGGGGGTGCTCTATGGCTACACCTTC

clone size: NA
D gene: TRBD2
J gene: TRBJ2-3
V gene: TRBV5-1
CDR3 protein: CASSPAGADTQYF
CDR3 DNA: TGCGCCAGCAGCCCCGCGGGGGCAGATACGCAGTATTTT

clone size: NA
D gene: TRBD2
J gene: TRBJ2-5
V gene: TRBV29-1
CDR3 protein: CSSRLAGGPEQTQYF
CDR3 DNA: TGCAGCTCACGACTAGCGGGAGGGCCGGAACAGACCCAGTACTTC

clone size: few
D gene: NA
J gene: TRBJ2-1
V gene: TRBV4-1
CDR3 protein: CASGGGSANYNEQFF
CDR3 DNA: TGCGCCAGCGGGGGCGGGAGCGCCAACTACAATGAGCAGTTCTTC

clone size: few
D gene: NA
J gene: TRBJ2-1
V gene: TRBV5-1
CDR3 protein: CASSLQGGEQFF
CDR3 DNA: TGCGCCAGCAGCTTACAGGGCGGTGAGCAGTTCTTC

clone size: few
D gene: NA
J gene: TRBJ1-5
V gene: TRBV28
CDR3 protein: CASSLSQPQHF
CDR3 DNA: TGTGCCAGCAGTTTGAGTCAGCCCCAGCATTTT

clone size: few
D gene: NA
J gene: TRBJ1-1
V gene: TRBV30
CDR3 protein: CAWSRTEAFF
CDR3 DNA: TGTGCCTGGAGCAGGACTGAAGCTTTCTTT

clone size: few
D gene: NA
J gene: TRBJ2-7
V gene: TRBV2
CDR3 protein: CASSEGSWRSGYEQYF
CDR3 DNA: TGTGCCAGCAGTGAAGGCAGTTGGAGGTCAGGCTACGAGCAGTACTTC

clone size: NA
D gene: TRBD1
J gene: TRBJ1-3
V gene: TRBV6-5
CDR3 protein: CASRRQGASGNTIYF
CDR3 DNA: TGTGCCAGCAGACGACAGGGGGCCTCTGGAAACACCATATATTTT

clone size: NA
D gene: TRBD1
J gene: TRBJ1-5
V gene: TRBV19
CDR3 protein: CASSMGQGQPQHF
CDR3 DNA: TGTGCCAGTAGTATGGGACAGGGACAGCCCCAGCATTTT

clone size: NA
D gene: TRBD1
J gene: TRBJ1-1
V gene: TRBV29-1
CDR3 protein: CSVSGDRGLAEAFF
CDR3 DNA: TGCAGCGTGTCGGGGGACAGGGGTCTAGCTGAAGCTTTCTTT

clone size: few
D gene: TRBD2
J gene: TRBJ2-3
V gene: TRBV11-2
CDR3 protein: CASSLGAGTSRTDTQYF
CDR3 DNA: TGTGCCAGCAGCTTAGGGGCCGGGACTAGTCGCACAGATACGCAGTATTTT

clone size: NA
D gene: TRBD2
J gene: TRBJ2-5
V gene: TRBV4-3
CDR3 protein: CASSPGAGSDLQETQYF
CDR3 DNA: TGCGCCAGCAGCCCGGGAGCGGGATCTGATCTCCAAGAGACCCAGTACTTC

clone size: NA
D gene: NA
J gene: TRBJ2-2
V gene: TRBV10-2
CDR3 protein: CASSTDYTGELFF
CDR3 DNA: TGCGCCAGCAGTACTGACTACACCGGGGAGCTGTTTTTT

clone size: NA
D gene: TRBD1
J gene: TRBJ1-4
V gene: TRBV5-8
CDR3 protein: CASSHRGTGGEKLFF
CDR3 DNA: TGTGCCAGCAGCCACCGAGGGACAGGGGGGGAAAAACTGTTTTTT

clone size: few
D gene: NA
J gene: TRBJ2-1
V gene: TRBV29-1
CDR3 protein: CSGGHRDTPYNEQFF
CDR3 DNA: TGCAGCGGTGGACACCGGGACACCCCCTACAATGAGCAGTTCTTC

clone size: NA
D gene: TRBD1
J gene: TRBJ1-1
V gene: TRBV19
CDR3 protein: CASRGTANTEAFF
CDR3 DNA: TGTGCCAGTAGGGGGACAGCGAACACTGAAGCTTTCTTT

clone size: few
D gene: TRBD1
J gene: TRBJ1-3
V gene: TRBV9
CDR3 protein: CASSVVGGPGNTIYF
CDR3 DNA: TGTGCCAGCAGCGTAGTAGGGGGCCCTGGAAACACCATATATTTT

clone size: few
D gene: NA
J gene: TRBJ2-7
V gene: TRBV9
CDR3 protein: CASSLGSDLGSEQYF
CDR3 DNA: TGTGCCAGCAGCCTCGGATCGGACTTGGGTTCCGAGCAGTACTTC

clone size: NA
D gene: NA
J gene: TRBJ2-7
V gene: TRBV6-5
CDR3 protein: CASSYSKYPGYEQYF
CDR3 DNA: TGTGCCAGCAGTTACTCGAAATACCCAGGGTACGAGCAGTACTTC

clone size: NA
D gene: TRBD2
J gene: TRBJ2-1
V gene: TRBV5-1
CDR3 protein: CASSGGLAAYNEQFF
CDR3 DNA: TGCGCCAGCAGCGGTGGACTAGCGGCCTACAATGAGCAGTTCTTC

clone size: NA
D gene: TRBD1
J gene: TRBJ2-7
V gene: TRBV6-5
CDR3 protein: CASTGTASFHEQYF
CDR3 DNA: TGTGCCAGCACTGGGACAGCTTCCTTCCACGAGCAGTACTTC

clone size: few
D gene: NA
J gene: TRBJ1-1
V gene: TRBV10-1
CDR3 protein: CASSEVSGVTEAFF
CDR3 DNA: TGCGCCAGCAGTGAGGTGTCGGGGGTCACTGAAGCTTTCTTT

clone size: few
D gene: TRBD2
J gene: TRBJ2-7
V gene: TRBV6-1
CDR3 protein: CASRLAGDLYEQYF
CDR3 DNA: TGTGCCAGCAGACTAGCGGGAGACCTCTACGAGCAGTACTTC

clone size: NA
D gene: NA
J gene: TRBJ2-7
V gene: TRBV4-1
CDR3 protein: CASSRNNGDSYEQYF
CDR3 DNA: TGCGCCAGCAGCCGCAACAACGGGGACTCCTACGAGCAGTACTTC

clone size: NA
D gene: TRBD1
J gene: TRBJ2-7
V gene: TRBV19
CDR3 protein: CASRGTGDYEQYF
CDR3 DNA: TGTGCCAGTCGGGGGACAGGGGACTACGAGCAGTACTTC

clone size: few
D gene: TRBD1
J gene: TRBJ1-5
V gene: TRBV5-5
CDR3 protein: CASAWDSYNQPQHF
CDR3 DNA: TGTGCCAGCGCCTGGGACAGCTACAATCAGCCCCAGCATTTT

clone size: NA
D gene: NA
J gene: TRBJ2-2
V gene: TRBV9
CDR3 protein: CASSAGQHNTGELFF
CDR3 DNA: TGTGCCAGCAGCGCCGGACAGCACAACACCGGGGAGCTGTTTTTT

clone size: few
D gene: TRBD1
J gene: TRBJ1-1
V gene: TRBV7-3
CDR3 protein: CASRQGLNTEAFF
CDR3 DNA: TGTGCCAGCAGACAGGGGTTGAACACTGAAGCTTTCTTT

clone size: NA
D gene: TRBD2
J gene: TRBJ2-1
V gene: TRBV7-2
CDR3 protein: CASSLYSGISYNEQFF
CDR3 DNA: TGTGCCAGCAGCTTATACAGCGGGATCTCCTACAATGAGCAGTTCTTC

clone size: few
D gene: NA
J gene: TRBJ1-3
V gene: TRBV30
CDR3 protein: CAWSGSSGNTIYF
CDR3 DNA: TGTGCCTGGAGTGGGAGCTCTGGAAACACCATATATTTT

clone size: NA
D gene: NA
J gene: TRBJ1-1
V gene: TRBV7-8
CDR3 protein: CASSPRWEGGAQAEAFF
CDR3 DNA: TGTGCCAGCAGCCCTCGGTGGGAGGGTGGGGCGCAGGCTGAAGCTTTCTTT